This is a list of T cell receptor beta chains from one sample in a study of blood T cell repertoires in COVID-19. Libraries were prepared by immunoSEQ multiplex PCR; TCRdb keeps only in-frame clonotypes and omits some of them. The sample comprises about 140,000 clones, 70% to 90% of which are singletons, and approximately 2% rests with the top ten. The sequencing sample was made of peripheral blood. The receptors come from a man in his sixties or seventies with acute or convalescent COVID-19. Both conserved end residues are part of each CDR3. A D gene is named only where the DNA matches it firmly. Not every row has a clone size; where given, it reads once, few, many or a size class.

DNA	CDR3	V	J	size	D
TGTGCCAGCAGTCCCTCCTCCAGGGACTCTGGAAACACCATATATTTT	CASSPSSRDSGNTIYF	TRBV28	TRBJ1-3	-	-
TGCGCCAGCAGCCGGCGGGCTAGCCGAGAGACCCAGTACTTC	CASSRRASRETQYF	TRBV5-1	TRBJ2-5	-	-
TGTGCCAGTACCTCGGGGGGCGGCTATGGCTACACCTTC	CASTSGGGYGYTF	TRBV19	TRBJ1-2	-	-
TGCGCCAGCAGCTTGGCCGGGGGGCGAACTAATGAAAAACTGTTTTTT	CASSLAGGRTNEKLFF	TRBV5-1	TRBJ1-4	-	-
TGTGCCAGTTTTACAGTTAACTATGGCTACACCTTC	CASFTVNYGYTF	TRBV19	TRBJ1-2	-	-
TGTGCCAGCAGTTTTGCGGACAGGGGGCGGGGGGAGCAGTACTTC	CASSFADRGRGEQYF	TRBV27	TRBJ2-7	-	TRBD1
TGTGCCAGCAGCTTCCTCTTGACAGCTCTTAATTCACCCCTCCACTTT	CASSFLLTALNSPLHF	TRBV7-6	TRBJ1-6	few	-
TGTGCCAGCAGCCCCCCCCAGGGATCAACTAATGAAAAACTGTTTTTT	CASSPPQGSTNEKLFF	TRBV3-1/TRBV3-2	TRBJ1-4	once	-
TGTGCCAGCAGAAAAAACGAACAGTTAATGAACACTGAAGCTTTCTTT	CASRKNEQLMNTEAFF	TRBV5-4	TRBJ1-1	-	-
TGTGCCAGCAGTGAAGCGGGTAGCGGGAGTTATAATGAGCAGTTCTTC	CASSEAGSGSYNEQFF	TRBV6-1	TRBJ2-1	-	TRBD2
TGTGCCAGCAGCGAGGGACTAGCGGGGGCCGGGGAGACCCAGTACTTC	CASSEGLAGAGETQYF	TRBV2	TRBJ2-5	-	TRBD2
TGCGCCAGCAGCTTGGAGGGGCCTGGGACTAGAAACTACCATTCCTACAATGAGCAGTTCTTC	CASSLEGPGTRNYHSYNEQFF	TRBV5-1	TRBJ2-1	once	TRBD2
TGTGCCAGCAGCTTAGTTAGCGGGCCTACCGGGGAGCTGTTTTTT	CASSLVSGPTGELFF	TRBV7-7	TRBJ2-2	-	TRBD2
TGTGCCAGCAGCATCGGACTAGCGGGGTACCAAGAGACCCAGTACTTC	CASSIGLAGYQETQYF	TRBV5-8	TRBJ2-5	-	TRBD2
TGTGCCAGCAGCTTCTCGCGGGTAGGCCTCTACGAGCAGTACTTC	CASSFSRVGLYEQYF	TRBV7-2	TRBJ2-7	-	-
TGTGCCAGCAGTTACCTCAGAGGGGGTTGGAATCAGCCCCAGCATTTT	CASSYLRGGWNQPQHF	TRBV6-5	TRBJ1-5	-	-
TGTGCCAGCAGAACTGCTGGGGCCAACGTCCTGACTTTC	CASRTAGANVLTF	TRBV6-5	TRBJ2-6	-	-
TGCGCCAGCAGGTACAGGGAGGGGAGTGAAGCTTTCTTT	CASRYREGSEAFF	TRBV10-1	TRBJ1-1	-	-
TGCGCCAGCAGCCAACTACCTCAGGGGGTGAAGGAGACCCAGTACTTC	CASSQLPQGVKETQYF	TRBV4-1	TRBJ2-5	-	TRBD1
TGCGCCAGCAGCCTACAGGGGGCCAGCACTGAAGCTTTCTTT	CASSLQGASTEAFF	TRBV4-1	TRBJ1-1	few	TRBD1
TGCAGCGTGAACAGGAACACCGGGGAGCTGTTTTTT	CSVNRNTGELFF	TRBV29-1	TRBJ2-2	-	-
TGTGCCAGCAGCGCCGGACTAGAACAATCCTACGAGCAGTACTTC	CASSAGLEQSYEQYF	TRBV9	TRBJ2-7	-	TRBD2
TGCAGCGTTGGGGACAGGCTAAATCAGCCCCAGCATTTT	CSVGDRLNQPQHF	TRBV29-1	TRBJ1-5	-	TRBD1
TGTGCCAGCAGACCACCGACAGGGGCCGGCCGTGAAGCTTTCTTT	CASRPPTGAGREAFF	TRBV28	TRBJ1-1	-	TRBD1
TGTGCCAGCAGCTTAGGGACAGCGGACACCGGGGAGCTGTTTTTT	CASSLGTADTGELFF	TRBV7-9	TRBJ2-2	-	-
TGTGCCAGCAGTGACTCCACCGGGGGCTACGAGCAGTACTTC	CASSDSTGGYEQYF	TRBV6-5	TRBJ2-7	-	-
TGTGCCAGTAGTATAACCCGGGGGGGTTCCTACGAGCAGTACTTC	CASSITRGGSYEQYF	TRBV19	TRBJ2-7	few	TRBD2
TGTGCCACCTCCCTAGGGGGGGCCGCTAATGAAAAACTGTTTTTT	CATSLGGAANEKLFF	TRBV6-6	TRBJ1-4	-	-
TGTGCCAGCAGTTTAACAGCCTCCTATGGCTACACCTTC	CASSLTASYGYTF	TRBV12-3/TRBV12-4	TRBJ1-2	-	-
TGTGCCAGCAGCCTGTTAGTTGGCATAGACAAATACTTC	CASSLLVGIDKYF	TRBV6-1	TRBJ2-7	-	-
TGTGCCAGCAGTGACCCTCGCGCTCCGAACACTGAAGCTTTCTTT	CASSDPRAPNTEAFF	TRBV25-1	TRBJ1-1	-	-
TGTGCCGCAATGGAACGGGAGACTTACGAGCAGTACTTC	CAAMERETYEQYF	TRBV2	TRBJ2-7	-	-
TGCGCCAGCAGCTTTAGCAGGAACACCGGGGAGCTGTTTTTT	CASSFSRNTGELFF	TRBV5-1	TRBJ2-2	-	-
TGTGCCAGCATCCTGGGGGCCCTAGGGACGAACACTGAAGCTTTCTTT	CASILGALGTNTEAFF	TRBV2	TRBJ1-1	-	-
TGTGCCAGCAGTCCCTCAGGGCGGGGACAAGAGACCCAGTACTTC	CASSPSGRGQETQYF	TRBV28	TRBJ2-5	-	-
TGTGCCAGCAGTGTACGTGGGGGCTACACCGGGGAGCTGTTTTTT	CASSVRGGYTGELFF	TRBV2	TRBJ2-2	-	-
TGTGCCAGCAGCTTAGGGATAGCGGGGTACGAGCAGTACTTC	CASSLGIAGYEQYF	TRBV13	TRBJ2-7	-	TRBD2
TGTGCCAGTAGTATAGCAGGGAACTATAATTCACCCCTCCACTTT	CASSIAGNYNSPLHF	TRBV19	TRBJ1-6	-	-
TGTGCCACCAGACAACTCGGGGGGGCCCCTCAGCCCCAGCATTTT	CATRQLGGAPQPQHF	TRBV24-1	TRBJ1-5	-	-
TGTGCCAGCAGCTTAGGCGGCACAGATACGCAGTATTTT	CASSLGGTDTQYF	TRBV7-2	TRBJ2-3	-	-
TGTGCCCTCGGTGGGGGGGGCTCCTACGAGCAGTACTTC	CALGGGGSYEQYF	TRBV7-9	TRBJ2-7	-	TRBD2
TGTGCCAGCAGTGAGGGGACAGGGGGCTTCTACGAGCAGTACTTC	CASSEGTGGFYEQYF	TRBV6-1	TRBJ2-7	-	TRBD1
TGTGCCAGTAGTACAACGGGGGACTATGGCTACACCTTC	CASSTTGDYGYTF	TRBV19	TRBJ1-2	-	-
TGTGCCAGCAGTCCTTTGACAGGGTCCCCCTCCTACGAGCAGTACTTC	CASSPLTGSPSYEQYF	TRBV28	TRBJ2-7	-	TRBD1
TGTGCCAGCAGCCCCCCCGGTAGAGACTACGGGCAGTACTTC	CASSPPGRDYGQYF	TRBV3-1/TRBV3-2	TRBJ2-7	once	-
TGTGCCAGTAGTATACGGGACAGGTACACTGAAGCTTTCTTT	CASSIRDRYTEAFF	TRBV19	TRBJ1-1	-	TRBD1
TGCGCCAGCAGCGCTGGACGGCAGGGCCTTGGCTATGGCTACACCTTC	CASSAGRQGLGYGYTF	TRBV5-1	TRBJ1-2	-	-
TGTGCCAGCTCACCGGGACTATTGGGAGATACGCAGTATTTT	CASSPGLLGDTQYF	TRBV18	TRBJ2-3	-	TRBD2
TGTGCCAGCAGCTTAGCGAGGGGAGGGAACGGCTACACCTTC	CASSLARGGNGYTF	TRBV7-9	TRBJ1-2	-	-
TGTGCCAGCAGTCCGGGGGGAGTAGGGGAAAATCAGCCCCAGCATTTT	CASSPGGVGENQPQHF	TRBV27	TRBJ1-5	-	-
TGTGCCAGTAGTCTAACACATGAGGGTGAAAAACTGTTTTTT	CASSLTHEGEKLFF	TRBV19	TRBJ1-4	-	-
TGTGCCTGGTGTTCTCAAGGGGACACTGAAGCTTTCTTT	CAWCSQGDTEAFF	TRBV30	TRBJ1-1	few	-
TGTGCCAGCAGTTTGGAGGGCTACGAGCAGTACTTC	CASSLEGYEQYF	TRBV12-3/TRBV12-4	TRBJ2-7	-	-
TGTGCCAGCAGTTTGGGTAGCGGACCCTACGAGCAGTACTTC	CASSLGSGPYEQYF	TRBV27	TRBJ2-7	-	-
TGCGCCAGCAGCCACCTACCGGGCGGAGGTTCGGATGAGACCCAGTACTTC	CASSHLPGGGSDETQYF	TRBV5-1	TRBJ2-5	-	-
TGTGCCAGCAGGGGCGACCCGGGCAATCAGCCCCAGCATTTT	CASRGDPGNQPQHF	TRBV2	TRBJ1-5	-	-
TGTGCCAGCAGCCCGACGGGAAATACGTACGAGCAGTACTTC	CASSPTGNTYEQYF	TRBV3-1/TRBV3-2	TRBJ2-7	-	-
TGTGCCAGCGGCCTAGGGACAGGGGCCGGGGAGCTGTTTTTT	CASGLGTGAGELFF	TRBV6-1	TRBJ2-2	-	TRBD1
TGTGCCAGCAGGATGACAGGGGGCACCTATGGCTACACCTTC	CASRMTGGTYGYTF	TRBV2	TRBJ1-2	few	TRBD1